The present T cell receptor (beta chain) was sequenced within a study of yellow fever vaccine responses in identical twins. Germline CDR1 and CDR2: SEHNR and FQNEAQ (reference sequence). The ends lost 5 bases at V and 6 bases at J; junction bases unmatched: 9. This CDR3 has 14 amino acids. One entry per CDR3 protein, called by TCRdb with MiXCR from the RT-PCR reads. Among about 19,000 distinct CDR3 sequences listed, around 76% were seen once. The chain combines TRBV7-9 with TRBJ2-7; TRBD2 matches at 8 bases. The sequence derives from a woman aged 18-35 years who received the yellow fever vaccine. The sample consisted of T cells from blood (PBMCs), unsorted or a sorted subset (not recorded which), taken before or after yellow fever vaccination (not recorded which). CDR3 protein: CASSPGLAFGEQYF. The CDR3 DNA follows: TGTGCCAGCAGCCCCGGACTAGCCTTCGGCGAGCAGTACTTC.